This TCR beta chain was documented in a study of blood T cells in healthy people across ages. Study at large: Capture by template switching was about one barcoded beta molecule per two T cells.

This clonotype was seen a few times. With a J-beta primer mix and a sample-barcoded 5' primer, a second PCR ran about 7 to 12 cycles. MiXCR, run by TCRdb on the 5' RACE reads, gives a single entry per CDR3 protein. The sample records roughly 1 million distinct CDR3 sequences, approximately 25% being singletons. The CDR3 covers 13 residues. The ends were cut back, 5 bases at V and 6 bases at J, with 12 bases in the middle. Germline V lookup: CDR1 MNHNS, CDR2 SASEGT. This sample also belongs to another study, concerning T cells of mothers and their children. That paper adds: Each donor was one of three healthy Caucasian mothers or one of their six children. Around 3 million TCR beta reads per child versus over 9 million per mother.

The origin of this receptor is a girl aged 2-15 years in good health. The sample consisted of blood. The chain uses TRBV6-1 and TRBJ2-3; TRBD1 is a possible D gene (6 bases). The CDR3 DNA reads TGTGCCAGCAGTCTCAGACAGGATGATACGCAGTATTTT. Protein: CASSLRQDDTQYF.